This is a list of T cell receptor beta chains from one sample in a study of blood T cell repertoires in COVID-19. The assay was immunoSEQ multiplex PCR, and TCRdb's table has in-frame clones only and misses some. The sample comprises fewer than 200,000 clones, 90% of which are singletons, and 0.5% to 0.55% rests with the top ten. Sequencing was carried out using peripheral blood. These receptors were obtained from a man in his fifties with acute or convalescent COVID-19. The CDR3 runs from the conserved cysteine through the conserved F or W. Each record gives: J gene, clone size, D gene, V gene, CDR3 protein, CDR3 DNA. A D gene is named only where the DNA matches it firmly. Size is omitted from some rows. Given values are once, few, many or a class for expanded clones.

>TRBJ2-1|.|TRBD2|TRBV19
CASSLGTSGRHEQFF
TGTGCCAGTAGCCTCGGGACTAGCGGGAGACATGAGCAGTTCTTC
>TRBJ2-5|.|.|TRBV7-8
CASSLAQQETQYF
TGTGCCAGCAGCTTAGCACAGCAAGAGACCCAGTACTTC
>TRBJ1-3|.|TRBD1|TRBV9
CASSYGQGNSGNTIYF
TGTGCCAGCAGCTACGGACAGGGCAACTCTGGAAACACCATATATTTT
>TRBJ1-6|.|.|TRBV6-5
CASTLRDNYNSPLHF
TGTGCCAGCACCTTGAGGGACAACTATAATTCACCCCTTCACTTT
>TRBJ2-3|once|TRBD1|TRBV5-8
CASSLGQGFETDTQYF
TGTGCCAGCAGCTTGGGACAGGGTTTTGAAACAGATACGCAGTATTTT
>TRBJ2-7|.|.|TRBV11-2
CASSLDFSSSYEQYF
TGTGCCAGCAGCTTAGATTTTTCGAGCTCCTACGAGCAGTACTTC
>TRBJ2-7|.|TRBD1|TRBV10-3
CAITGTGGSYEQYF
TGTGCCATCACCGGGACAGGGGGGTCCTACGAGCAGTACTTC
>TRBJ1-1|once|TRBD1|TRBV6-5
CASSYAATGFDRAFF
TGTGCCAGCAGTTACGCCGCGACAGGGTTCGATCGTGCTTTCTTT
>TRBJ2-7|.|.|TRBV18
CASSPDSFSQQYF
TGTGCCAGCTCCCCGGACAGTTTTTCCCAGCAGTACTTC
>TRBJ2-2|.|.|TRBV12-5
CASSSGRPGELFF
TGTGCTAGTAGTTCAGGGCGCCCCGGGGAGCTGTTTTTT
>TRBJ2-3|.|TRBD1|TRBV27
CASSSFLTGGEGDTQYF
TGTGCCAGCAGTTCCTTCCTGACAGGGGGAGAGGGAGATACGCAGTATTTT
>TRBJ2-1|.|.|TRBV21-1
CASSKRQGNEQFF
TGTGCCAGCAGCAAGAGACAGGGGAATGAGCAGTTCTTC
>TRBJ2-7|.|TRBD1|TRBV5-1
CASSSNPGQASYEQYF
TGCGCCAGCAGCTCAAATCCGGGACAGGCGTCCTACGAGCAGTACTTC
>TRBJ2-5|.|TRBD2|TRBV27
CASSADSGGLQETQYF
TGTGCCAGCAGTGCAGACAGCGGGGGGTTACAAGAGACCCAGTACTTC
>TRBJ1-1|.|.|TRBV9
CASSVAGGKNTEAFF
TGTGCCAGCAGCGTAGCGGGGGGAAAGAACACTGAAGCTTTCTTT
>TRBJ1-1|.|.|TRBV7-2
CASSLRAATDMNTEAFF
TGTGCCAGCAGCCTCCGTGCAGCTACAGACATGAACACTGAAGCTTTCTTT
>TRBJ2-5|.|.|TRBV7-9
CASSLVGDGETQYF
TGTGCCAGCAGCTTAGTCGGGGATGGAGAGACCCAGTACTTC
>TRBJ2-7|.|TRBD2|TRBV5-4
CASSLRVTSDAYEQYF
TGTGCCAGCAGCTTGAGGGTCACTAGCGACGCCTACGAGCAGTACTTC
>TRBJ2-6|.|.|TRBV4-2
CASSPSLAIGANVLTF
TGTGCCAGCAGCCCATCATTGGCAATTGGGGCCAACGTCCTGACTTTC
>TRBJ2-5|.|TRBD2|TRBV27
CASSLWLAGVETQYF
TGTGCCAGCAGTTTATGGCTAGCGGGAGTGGAGACCCAGTACTTC
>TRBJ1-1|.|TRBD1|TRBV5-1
CASSQDRGLSIRTEAFF
TGCGCCAGCAGTCAAGACAGGGGGCTTTCAATACGCACTGAAGCTTTCTTT
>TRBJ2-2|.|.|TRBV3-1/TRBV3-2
CASSQDSAGELFF
TGTGCCAGCAGCCAAGATTCGGCCGGGGAGCTGTTTTTT
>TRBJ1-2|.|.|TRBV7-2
CASSFGVNYGYTF
TGTGCCAGCAGCTTCGGGGTTAACTATGGCTACACCTTC
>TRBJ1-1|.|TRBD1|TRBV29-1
CSVGQGAIEAFF
TGCAGCGTTGGACAGGGGGCGATTGAAGCTTTCTTT
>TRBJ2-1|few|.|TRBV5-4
CASSLDRSSYNEQFF
TGTGCCAGCAGCTTGGACAGAAGCTCCTACAATGAGCAGTTCTTC
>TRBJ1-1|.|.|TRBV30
CAWRKQENTEAFF
TGTGCCTGGAGGAAACAGGAGAACACTGAAGCTTTCTTT
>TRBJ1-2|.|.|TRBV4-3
CASSQDTAAYGYTF
TGCGCCAGCAGCCAAGATACGGCGGCCTATGGCTACACCTTC
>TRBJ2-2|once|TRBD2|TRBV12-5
CASGQPGTTANTGELFF
TGTGCTAGTGGCCAGCCCGGGACTACCGCGAACACCGGGGAGCTGTTTTTT
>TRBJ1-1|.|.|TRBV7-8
CASSLRREEAFF
TGTGCCAGCAGCCTCCGGAGGGAAGAAGCTTTCTTT
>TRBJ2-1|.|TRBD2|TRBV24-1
CATTSEGTSGNEQFF
TGTGCCACCACCTCAGAGGGGACTAGCGGCAATGAGCAGTTCTTC
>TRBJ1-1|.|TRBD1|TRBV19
CASRRQGNTEAFF
TGTGCCAGTAGACGACAGGGGAACACTGAAGCTTTCTTT
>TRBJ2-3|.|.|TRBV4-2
CASSQDLHTQYF
TGTGCCAGCAGCCAAGATCTTCATACGCAGTATTTT
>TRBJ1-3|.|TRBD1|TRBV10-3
CAISPLDRAGNTIYF
TGTGCCATCAGCCCTCTTGACAGGGCTGGAAACACCATATATTTT
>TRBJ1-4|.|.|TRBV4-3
CASSQDGPGGEKLFF
TGCGCCAGCAGCCAAGATGGGCCCGGGGGTGAAAAACTGTTTTTT
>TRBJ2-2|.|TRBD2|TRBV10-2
CASIGGRLNTGELFF
TGCGCCAGCATCGGCGGGAGGCTGAACACCGGGGAGCTGTTTTTT
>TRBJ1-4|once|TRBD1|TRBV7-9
CASSLEAPTGWGPNEKLFF
TGTGCCAGCAGCCTTGAAGCTCCGACAGGGTGGGGCCCGAACGAAAAACTGTTTTTT
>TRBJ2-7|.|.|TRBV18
CASSQGHVSYEQYF
TGTGCCAGCTCTCAGGGACACGTTTCCTACGAGCAGTACTTC
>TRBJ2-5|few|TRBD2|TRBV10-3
CAISESLAGQETQYF
TGTGCCATCAGTGAGTCTCTAGCGGGCCAAGAGACCCAGTACTTC
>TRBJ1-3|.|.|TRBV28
CASSYSGTGNTIYF
TGTGCCAGCAGTTATTCAGGGACTGGAAACACCATATATTTT
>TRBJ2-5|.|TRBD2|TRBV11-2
CASSPGTSRQETQYF
TGTGCCAGCAGCCCGGGGACTAGCAGACAAGAGACCCAGTACTTC
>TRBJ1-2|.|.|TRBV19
CASSMIGGIFYGYTF
TGTGCCAGTAGTATGATAGGGGGAATCTTCTATGGCTACACCTTC
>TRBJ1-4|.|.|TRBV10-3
CAISTAGGDEKLFF
TGTGCCATCAGTACTGCGGGGGGAGATGAAAAACTGTTTTTT
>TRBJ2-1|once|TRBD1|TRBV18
CASSPPSGTGGNEQFF
TGTGCCAGCTCACCACCGTCCGGGACAGGGGGCAATGAGCAGTTCTTC
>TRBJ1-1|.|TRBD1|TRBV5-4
CASSVAGGRNTEAFF
TGTGCCAGCAGCGTAGCAGGGGGCAGGAACACTGAAGCTTTCTTT
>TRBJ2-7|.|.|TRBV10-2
CASRDDYSYEQYF
TGCGCCAGCAGAGACGACTACTCCTACGAGCAGTACTTC
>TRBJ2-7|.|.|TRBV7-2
CASSYRTAAYEQYF
TGTGCCAGCAGCTACAGGACAGCGGCCTACGAGCAGTACTTC
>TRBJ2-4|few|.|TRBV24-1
CATSDALRNIQYF
TGTGCCACCAGTGATGCCCTCCGGAACATTCAGTACTTC
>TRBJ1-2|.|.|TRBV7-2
CASSLETGWGYTF
TGTGCCAGCAGCTTAGAAACAGGGTGGGGCTACACCTTC